This TCR beta chain was observed in a study of blood T cell repertoires in COVID-19. The CDR3 totals 14 residues. Generated by immunoSEQ multiplex PCR, the TCRdb table keeps only in-frame clones and is missing some. The sample has 50,000 or so clones; approximately 86% are singletons. This clonotype was obtained from a middle-aged man with acute or convalescent COVID-19. Sequenced sample: peripheral blood. The chain joins TRBV21-1 to TRBJ1-5. TRBV21-1 is a known pseudogene. The CDR3, as DNA: TGTGCCAGCAGCAAAGCGCGGGGACGCCAGCCCCAGCATTTT. Protein sequence: CASSKARGRQPQHF.